This passage covers 8 T cell receptor beta chains from one sample sequenced in a study of cytomegalovirus exposure and HLA in healthy donors. Primers for the PCR totalled 60 Vbeta and 13 Jbeta. Libraries were prepared by immunoSEQ multiplex PCR; TCRdb keeps only in-frame clonotypes and omits some of them. The top ten clones hold less than 0.9% of a sample with about 170,000 clones, 76% of them seen once. Sequencing was performed on PBMCs. These receptors were obtained from a female donor in good health and CMV-seronegative.

This clone was seen a few times. This rearrangement joins TRBV19 to TRBJ2-3; D unresolved. This CDR3 has 13 amino acids. V was clipped by 3 bases and J by 3 bases, with 7 bases between them. In germline, CDR1 is LNHDA, CDR2 SQIVND (reference sequence). The CDR3 is CASSIRGTDTQYF. In nucleotides, the CDR3 is TGTGCCAGTAGTATCCGCGGTACAGATACGCAGTATTTT.

The chain is built from TRBV7-8 and TRBJ2-1; 13 bases are shared with TRBD2. Trimming removed 5 bases from V and 7 bases from J; junction bases left unmatched: 5. This CDR3 region has 15 residues. In germline, CDR1 is SGHVS, CDR2 FQNEAQ. CDR3 loop: CASSPAGLAGNEQFF. CDR3 sequence (DNA): TGTGCCAGCAGCCCTGCGGGACTAGCGGGGAATGAGCAGTTCTTC. Combining the CDR3 with reference TRBV7-8 and TRBJ2-1 gives the whole variable domain GAGVSQSPRYKVAKRGQDVALRCDPISGHVSLFWYQQALGQGPEFLTYFQNEAQLDKSGLPSDRFFAERPEGSVSTLKIQRTQQEDSAVYLCASSPAGLAGNEQFFGPGTRLTVL.

This sequence joins TRBV10-3 and TRBJ2-1; the match to TRBD1 covers 8 bases. J was trimmed by 8 bases and V by 0 bases; bases with no gene match: 9. Looked up from germline, CDR1 is ENHRY and CDR2 is SYGVKD. The CDR3 runs 16 residues. For the CDR3, the DNA is TGTGCCATCAGTGAGTCGACGGACAGGGCGGTGGATGAGCAGTTCTTC. This codes for CAISESTDRAVDEQFF.

V gene TRBV4-2 combines with J gene TRBJ2-4, with 9 positions matching TRBD1. CDR1 and CDR2 (germline): LGHNA, YNFKEQ. CDR3 length: 15 amino acids. With V trimmed by 2 bases and J by 7 bases, 6 bases remained unmatched. CDR3 sequence reads: CASSQNRDRGNIQYF. In nucleotides, the CDR3 is TGTGCCAGCAGCCAAAACAGAGACAGGGGGAACATTCAGTACTTC.

The chain combines TRBV7-2 with TRBJ2-5; D might be TRBD1 (5 bases). The CDR3 is made up of 17 amino acids. Germline V gene data show CDR1 as SGHTA and CDR2 as FQGNSA. Trimming removed 5 bases from V and 5 bases from J, with 24 bases in between. CDR3 nucleotide sequence: TGTGCCAGCAGCCAGAATTCCAGGACAAGTGTGGGGGAGACCCAGTACTTC. Protein product: CASSQNSRTSVGETQYF. The full variable domain, its missing parts supplied by reference TRBV7-2 and TRBJ2-5, is GAGVSQSPSNKVTEKGKDVELRCDPISGHTALYWYRQSLGQGLEFLIYFQGNSAPDKSGLPSDRFSAERTGGSVSTLTIQRTQQEDSAVYLCASSQNSRTSVGETQYFGPGTRLLVL.

The chain is built from TRBV6-6 and TRBJ1-2, with 7 bases lining up with TRBD1. The CDR3 loop spans 16 amino acids. From germline, CDR1 is MNHNY and CDR2 SVGAGI (reference sequence). Trimming at V came to 5 bases and at J to 5 bases, leaving 14 bases not matched to a gene. CDR3 in amino acids: CASSHPLDRSFYGYTF. As DNA, the CDR3 is TGTGCCAGCAGTCACCCCCTGGACAGGTCTTTTTATGGCTACACCTTC.

V and J are TRBV7-3 and TRBJ2-1; 9 bases are a match to TRBD2. The V gene end was trimmed by 2 bases and the J gene end by 5 bases; junction bases not matched to a gene: 1. Germline loops: CDR1 SGHTA, CDR2 FQGTGA. CDR3 size: 14 residues. CDR3 sequence (DNA): TGTGCCAGCAGCTTACGACTAGCGGACAATGAGCAGTTCTTC. As protein: CASSLRLADNEQFF.

This sequence joins TRBV18 and TRBJ2-7; weak D call: TRBD1 (6 bases). V was shortened by 2 bases and J by 3 bases, with 11 bases between the two germline ends. Per the germline V gene, CDR1 is KGHSH and CDR2 is LQKENI. The CDR3 has 14 amino acids. The CDR3 nucleotides read TGTGCCAGCTCACCATTACAGGGAAACTACGAGCAGTACTTC. It translates to CASSPLQGNYEQYF.